The 7 T cell receptor beta chains given below trace back to one sample, sequenced in a study of shared clonotypes between healthy human individuals. Sequencing was performed with immunoSEQ multiplex PCR; in TCRdb, only in-frame clones are kept and a portion is missing. The table lists more than 2,000,000 clones, approximately 93% of them singletons. Sequencing was carried out using naive CD4+ T cells from PBMCs. Subset specified: CD45RA+ positively selected. These receptors were collected from a man between 18 and 35 years old in good health. Some clones in this sample may be carry-over from other donors' samples.

This clone was observed a few times. CDR3 protein: CASSLGPGDTEAFF. The CDR3 nucleotides read TGCGCCAGCAGCTTGGGACCGGGAGACACTGAAGCTTTCTTT. This rearrangement joins TRBV5-1 to TRBJ1-1, with no clear D. This CDR3 is built from 14 residues. Germline CDR1 is SGHRS and CDR2 is YFSETQ. The V end lost 0 bases, the J end lost 3 bases, and 9 bases lay between the germline ends.

Only a few counts were recorded for this clone. V and J are TRBV7-3 and TRBJ1-1; 7 bases are shared with TRBD1. J lost 5 bases, V lost 5 bases, and 14 bases had no gene match. The CDR3 sequence is 16 residues long. Germline V gene lookup returns CDR1 SGHTA and CDR2 FQGTGA. This chain's CDR3 is CASSPAGGGFGTEAFF. The CDR3 coding sequence is TGTGCCAGCAGCCCTGCCGGAGGGGGCTTCGGAACTGAAGCTTTCTTT.

This clone came up a few times. The genes are TRBV14 and TRBJ1-1; D gene unclear. This CDR3 contains 13 residues. Looked up from germline, CDR1 is SGHDN and CDR2 is FVKESK. V lost 2 bases and J lost 6, with 10 bases in between. DNA of the CDR3: TGTGCCAGCAGCCAACGATTAGACTCTGAAGCTTTCTTT. It translates to CASSQRLDSEAFF.

This rearrangement joins TRBV4-2 to TRBJ2-3; 11 bases are a match to TRBD2. The trim removed 3 bases at V and 1 base at J, leaving 6 bases unmatched. This CDR3 has 17 residues. The germline gives CDR1 LGHNA, CDR2 YNFKEQ. CDR3 region: CASSHKPGLAGTDTQYF. The CDR3 DNA sequence: TGTGCCAGCAGCCATAAACCGGGACTAGCGGGCACAGATACGCAGTATTTT.

The CDR3 loop reads CSVDLFQNTEAFF. CDR3 in DNA: TGCAGCGTTGATCTCTTTCAGAACACTGAAGCTTTCTTT. The chain combines TRBV29-1 with TRBJ1-1, with unresolved D. Germline V CDR1 and CDR2: SQVTM, ANQGSEA. Trimming took 3 bases from V and 1 from J, leaving 9 bases between them. CDR3 length equals 13 residues.

The chain joins TRBV6-1 to TRBJ1-1; D uncertain. The CDR3 runs 12 residues. V lost 6 bases and J lost 1, with 6 bases in between. The germline V gene has CDR1 MNHNS and CDR2 SASEGT. The CDR3 reads CASRGANTEAFF. CDR3 nucleotide sequence: TGTGCCAGCAGGGGAGCGAACACTGAAGCTTTCTTT.

The V call is TRBV6-5, the J call TRBJ2-5, with TRBD2 as a possible D gene (6 bases). The CDR3 totals 14 residues. The germline V and J ends were trimmed by 7 bases and 5 bases, with 17 bases remaining between them. The germline V gene encodes CDR1 MNHEY and CDR2 SVGAGI. The chain's CDR3 is CASKAGSREETQYF. In DNA form, the CDR3 reads TGTGCCAGCAAAGCCGGGAGTAGAGAGGAGACCCAGTACTTC.